This TCR beta chain was sequenced during a study of blood T cell repertoires in COVID-19. Germline CDR1 and CDR2: SGHTA and FQGNSA. The CDR3 is 13 residues long. V lost 5 bases, J lost 3 bases, and 10 bases lay in between. Clones were read by immunoSEQ multiplex PCR, and TCRdb kept only the in-frame ones, dropping some. The data contain some 97,000 clones, 80% to 90% of them singletons. The chain has TRBV7-2 and TRBJ2-5; tentatively, D is TRBD2 (6 bases). The sequence came from a human donor in a cohort sampled during active COVID-19. Sequencing was performed on peripheral blood. CDR3 residues: CASSASVEETQYF. The CDR3, as DNA: TGTGCCAGCAGCGCTAGCGTGGAAGAGACCCAGTACTTC.